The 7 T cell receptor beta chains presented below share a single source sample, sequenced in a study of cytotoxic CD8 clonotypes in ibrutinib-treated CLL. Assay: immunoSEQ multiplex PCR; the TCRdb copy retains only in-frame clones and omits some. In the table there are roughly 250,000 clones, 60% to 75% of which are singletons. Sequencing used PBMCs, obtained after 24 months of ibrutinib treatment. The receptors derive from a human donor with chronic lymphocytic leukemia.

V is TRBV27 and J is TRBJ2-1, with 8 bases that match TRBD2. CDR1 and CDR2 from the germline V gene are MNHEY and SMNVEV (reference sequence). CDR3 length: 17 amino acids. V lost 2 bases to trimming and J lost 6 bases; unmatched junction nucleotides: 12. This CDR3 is CASSLPSTSGGGNEQFF. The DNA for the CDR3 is TGTGCCAGCAGTTTACCCTCCACTAGCGGAGGTGGCAATGAGCAGTTCTTC.

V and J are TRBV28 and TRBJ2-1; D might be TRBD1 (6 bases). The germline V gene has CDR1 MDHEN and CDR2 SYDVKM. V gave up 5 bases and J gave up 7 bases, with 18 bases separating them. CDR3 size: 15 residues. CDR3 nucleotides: TGTGCCAGCAGTCTGCTCAGGGGAGTAAGAAATGAGCAGTTCTTC. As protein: CASSLLRGVRNEQFF. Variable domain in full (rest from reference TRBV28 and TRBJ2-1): DVKVTQSSRYLVKRTGEKVFLECVQDMDHENMFWYRQDPGLGLRLIYFSYDVKMKEKGDIPEGYSVSREKKERFSLILESASTNQTSMYLCASSLLRGVRNEQFFGPGTRLTVL.

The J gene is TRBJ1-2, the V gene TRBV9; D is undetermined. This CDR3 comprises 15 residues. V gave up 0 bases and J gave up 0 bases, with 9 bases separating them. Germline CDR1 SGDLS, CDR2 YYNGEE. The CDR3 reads CASSVEQAPNYGYTF. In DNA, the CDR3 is TGTGCCAGCAGCGTAGAGCAGGCCCCTAACTATGGCTACACCTTC.

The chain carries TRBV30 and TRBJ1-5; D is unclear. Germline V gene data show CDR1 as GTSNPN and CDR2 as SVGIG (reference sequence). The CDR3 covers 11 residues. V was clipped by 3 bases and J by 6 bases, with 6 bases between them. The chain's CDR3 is CAWSKGQPQHF. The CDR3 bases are TGTGCCTGGAGCAAGGGTCAGCCCCAGCATTTT.

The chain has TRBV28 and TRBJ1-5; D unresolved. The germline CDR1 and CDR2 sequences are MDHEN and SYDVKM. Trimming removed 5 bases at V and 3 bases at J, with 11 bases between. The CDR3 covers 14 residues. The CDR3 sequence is CASSRGRDNQPQHF. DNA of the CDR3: TGTGCCAGCAGTCGCGGCCGGGACAATCAGCCCCAGCATTTT.

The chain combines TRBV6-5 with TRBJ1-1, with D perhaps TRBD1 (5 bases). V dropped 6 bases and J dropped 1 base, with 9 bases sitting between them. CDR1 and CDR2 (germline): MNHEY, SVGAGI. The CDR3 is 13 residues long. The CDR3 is CASRRDGNTEAFF. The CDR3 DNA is TGTGCCAGCAGGAGGGACGGGAACACTGAAGCTTTCTTT.

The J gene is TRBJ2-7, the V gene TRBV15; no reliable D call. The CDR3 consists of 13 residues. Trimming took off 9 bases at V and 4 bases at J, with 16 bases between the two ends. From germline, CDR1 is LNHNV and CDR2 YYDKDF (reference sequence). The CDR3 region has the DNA TGTGCCACACGCACCAGCATAGGGTACGAGCAGTACTTC. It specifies CATRTSIGYEQYF.